These T cell receptor beta chains were read from a single sample in a study of blood T cell repertoires in COVID-19. Profiled with immunoSEQ multiplex PCR; TCRdb holds only in-frame clones, not every one. Of some 300,000 clones listed, around nine tenths are singletons. Sequencing was performed on peripheral blood. The receptors were sampled from a man aged 65 to 79 with acute or convalescent COVID-19. Both conserved end residues are part of each CDR3. D genes are given only for firm matches. Clone size is given for some rows only: seen once, a few or many times, or a class if the clone is expanded.

j_call	clone_size	v_call	d_call	cdr3_aa	cdr3_nt
TRBJ2-5	-	TRBV11-2	-	CASSSPLKQETQYF	TGTGCCAGCAGTTCCCCACTTAAGCAAGAGACCCAGTACTTC
TRBJ2-7	-	TRBV5-1	TRBD1	CASSSGQVTFEQYF	TGCGCCAGCAGCTCGGGACAGGTGACCTTTGAGCAGTACTTC
TRBJ1-1	-	TRBV30	-	CAWKTSDILNTEAFF	TGTGCCTGGAAGACTTCGGACATCTTGAACACTGAAGCTTTCTTT
TRBJ1-1	-	TRBV10-1	-	CASSVTVNTEAFF	TGCGCCAGCAGTGTGACAGTGAACACTGAAGCTTTCTTT
TRBJ2-2	-	TRBV27	-	CASSSPWGGEIGELFF	TGTGCCAGCAGTTCCCCCTGGGGGGGCGAGATCGGGGAGCTGTTTTTT
TRBJ2-5	-	TRBV6-2/TRBV6-3	TRBD1	CASSPRQGWETQYF	TGTGCCAGCAGTCCCCGACAGGGTTGGGAGACCCAGTACTTC
TRBJ2-1	-	TRBV2	TRBD2	CASSELAGVDEQFF	TGTGCCAGCAGTGAACTAGCGGGAGTCGATGAGCAGTTCTTC
TRBJ1-5	-	TRBV16	TRBD1	CASSQSGQLYNQPQHF	TGTGCCAGCAGCCAATCGGGACAGTTATACAATCAGCCCCAGCATTTT
TRBJ2-4	-	TRBV11-2	TRBD2	CASSRSGAAIENIQYF	TGTGCCAGCAGCCGGAGCGGGGCGGCCATTGAAAACATTCAGTACTTC
TRBJ1-6	-	TRBV9	-	CASSVEESSPLHF	TGTGCCAGCAGCGTAGAGGAGTCTTCACCCCTCCACTTT
TRBJ2-6	-	TRBV9	TRBD1	CASSVTGSGANVLTF	TGTGCCAGCAGCGTGACAGGGTCTGGGGCCAACGTCCTGACTTTC
TRBJ2-5	-	TRBV18	-	CASSPETGTQYF	TGTGCCAGCTCACCGGAGACCGGAACCCAGTACTTC
TRBJ1-6	-	TRBV19	-	CASSTRYRENNNSPLHF	TGTGCCAGTAGTACCCGTTACAGGGAGAACAATAATTCACCCCTCCACTTT
TRBJ1-5	-	TRBV5-1	TRBD1	CASSPGTGNQPQHF	TGCGCCAGCAGCCCGGGGACAGGTAATCAGCCCCAGCATTTT
TRBJ1-1	-	TRBV28	-	CASSRLDRSSF	TGTGCCAGCAGTCGTCTAGACAGGTCGAGCTTT
TRBJ2-6	-	TRBV6-6	TRBD2	CASSLSGGASGANVLTF	TGTGCCAGCAGTCTCAGCGGGGGGGCCTCAGGGGCCAACGTCCTGACTTTC
TRBJ2-2	-	TRBV2	TRBD1	CASSPTGVPTGELFF	TGTGCCAGCAGTCCGACAGGGGTGCCCACCGGGGAGCTGTTTTTT
TRBJ2-5	-	TRBV7-2	TRBD2	CASSSTSGRAGETQYF	TGTGCCAGCAGCTCCACTAGCGGGAGGGCCGGGGAGACCCAGTACTTC
TRBJ2-7	once	TRBV5-8	TRBD2	CASSLVGGSSYEQYF	TGTGCCAGCAGCTTGGTGGGCGGGAGCTCCTACGAGCAGTACTTC
TRBJ2-1	-	TRBV4-3	TRBD2	CASSQEMREVFDEQFF	TGCGCCAGCAGCCAAGAGATGCGGGAGGTCTTTGATGAGCAGTTCTTC
TRBJ2-1	-	TRBV5-1	TRBD2	CASSREGSYNEQFF	TGCGCCAGCTCCCGGGAGGGCTCCTACAATGAGCAGTTCTTC
TRBJ1-1	once	TRBV12-3/TRBV12-4	-	CASQLGGGTEAFF	TGTGCCAGCCAATTGGGGGGGGGTACTGAAGCTTTCTTT
TRBJ1-5	-	TRBV5-4	-	CASSLERDQPQHF	TGTGCCAGCAGCTTGGAGCGGGATCAGCCCCAGCATTTT
TRBJ1-2	-	TRBV6-2/TRBV6-3	-	CASSYSIRMDYGYTF	TGTGCCAGCAGTTACTCGATCAGGATGGACTATGGCTACACCTTC
TRBJ2-2	-	TRBV9	-	CASSPAPGNTGELFF	TGTGCCAGCAGCCCCGCCCCGGGGAACACCGGGGAGCTGTTTTTT
TRBJ2-6	-	TRBV5-4	TRBD1	CASSLGTGAGANVLTF	TGTGCCAGCAGCCTAGGGACAGGGGCTGGGGCCAACGTCCTGACTTTC
TRBJ1-5	-	TRBV7-8	-	CASSSRLQTVQHF	TGTGCCAGCAGCTCTCGGCTCCAGACAGTCCAGCATTTT
TRBJ2-1	-	TRBV28	TRBD2	CASSEGQGISSGRGGEQFF	TGTGCCAGCAGTGAGGGACAGGGCATTTCTAGCGGGAGGGGCGGTGAGCAGTTCTTC
TRBJ1-1	-	TRBV4-2	-	CASSQDPGRVAFF	TGTGCCAGCAGCCAAGATCCGGGGAGGGTAGCTTTCTTT
TRBJ2-7	-	TRBV11-2	-	CASSLTGTYEQYF	TGTGCCAGCAGCCTAACAGGGACCTACGAGCAGTACTTC
TRBJ1-2	-	TRBV3-1/TRBV3-2	-	CASSQDLEGRGYTF	TGTGCCAGCAGCCAAGATCTAGAGGGAAGGGGCTACACCTTC
TRBJ2-5	-	TRBV5-4	-	CASSFGLNKETQYF	TGTGCCAGCAGCTTCGGGTTGAATAAAGAGACCCAGTACTTC
TRBJ2-7	-	TRBV5-1	TRBD1	CASSLSGQGPYEQYF	TGCGCCAGCAGCTTGTCTGGACAGGGCCCCTACGAGCAGTACTTC
TRBJ1-2	-	TRBV7-9	TRBD1	CASSLEGQRHRGFYGYTF	TGTGCCAGCAGCTTAGAAGGTCAGCGCCACAGGGGTTTTTATGGCTACACCTTC
TRBJ1-2	few	TRBV7-2	TRBD1	CASSLVQGGQGYTF	TGTGCCAGCAGCTTAGTACAGGGGGGACAGGGCTACACCTTC
TRBJ2-2	-	TRBV28	TRBD1	CASIPPPGQGTGELFF	TGTGCCAGCATCCCCCCCCCGGGACAGGGTACCGGGGAGCTGTTTTTT
TRBJ2-5	once	TRBV7-9	TRBD1	CASSSGQGILLKTQYF	TGTGCCAGCAGCTCCGGACAGGGAATCCTCTTAAAGACCCAGTACTTC
TRBJ1-3	-	TRBV10-3	-	CAISAADSSGNTIYF	TGTGCCATCAGTGCCGCGGACAGTTCTGGAAACACCATATATTTT
TRBJ1-1	-	TRBV4-1	-	CASSQGQGFTFF	TGCGCCAGCAGCCAAGGCCAGGGGTTTACTTTCTTT
TRBJ1-5	-	TRBV29-1	-	CSVTCEAGLRNQPQHF	TGCAGCGTGACCTGTGAGGCGGGGTTGCGCAATCAGCCCCAGCATTTT
TRBJ2-1	once	TRBV7-2	-	CASSLELGGQFF	TGTGCCAGCAGCTTAGAATTGGGGGGGCAGTTCTTC
TRBJ2-7	-	TRBV5-1	TRBD1	CASSLRTGFYEQYF	TGCGCCAGCAGCTTACGGACAGGATTCTACGAGCAGTACTTC
TRBJ1-1	-	TRBV4-1	TRBD1	CASSVRRGTEAFF	TGCGCCAGCAGCGTCCGCAGGGGGACTGAAGCTTTCTTT
TRBJ2-1	-	TRBV4-3	-	CASSQDTGYNEQFF	TGCGCCAGCAGCCAAGATACGGGCTACAATGAGCAGTTCTTC
TRBJ1-2	once	TRBV5-6	-	CASSPGGDNYGYTF	TGTGCCAGCAGCCCCGGGGGGGACAACTATGGCTACACCTTC
TRBJ2-1	-	TRBV2	-	CASRDPTRIWYNEQFF	TGTGCCAGCAGGGACCCAACTAGAATATGGTACAATGAGCAGTTCTTC
TRBJ1-2	once	TRBV28	-	CASSGVQFYGYTF	TGTGCCAGCAGTGGTGTTCAGTTCTATGGCTACACCTTC
TRBJ2-3	-	TRBV6-2/TRBV6-3	-	CASSYKWRATDTQYF	TGTGCCAGCAGTTACAAGTGGCGGGCGACAGATACGCAGTATTTT
TRBJ1-3	-	TRBV18	-	CASSPSGYSGNTIYF	TGTGCCAGCTCACCTTCCGGGTACTCTGGAAACACCATATATTTT
TRBJ1-1	-	TRBV7-9	-	CASSSSGRGNTEAFF	TGTGCCAGCAGCTCGTCAGGACGGGGGAACACTGAAGCTTTCTTT
TRBJ1-4	-	TRBV4-3	TRBD1	CASSPTGQDNEKLFF	TGCGCCAGCAGCCCCACGGGACAGGATAATGAAAAACTGTTTTTT
TRBJ1-1	once	TRBV27	-	CASNSPGRITEAFF	TGTGCCAGCAATTCCCCGGGTAGGATCACTGAAGCTTTCTTT
TRBJ1-3	-	TRBV4-3	-	CASSLDRHSGNTIYF	TGCGCCAGCAGCCTAGACAGGCACTCTGGAAACACCATATATTTT
TRBJ2-2	-	TRBV18	-	CASSVQGMANTGELFF	TGTGCCAGCTCTGTACAGGGAATGGCGAACACCGGGGAGCTGTTTTTT